The 29 T cell receptor beta chains presented below share a single source sample, sequenced in a study of shared clonotypes between healthy human individuals (TCRdb year 2020). Libraries were prepared through the immunoSEQ multiplex PCR assay. TCRdb's version of the immuneACCESS table is confined to in-frame rearrangements and falls short of the full clone set. An unresolved V gene accounts for under half of the shortfall where checked; the remainder is of unknown origin. The sample yields about 2 million clones; about 95% were counted once. The biggest ten clones account for around 1.1% of the sample. CD8 naive samples were obtained by positive selection for CCR7 among CD45RO-negative cells, yielding a CD45RA+CCR7+ population from which TemRA cells were excluded. Specimen: naive CD8+ T cells sorted from blood. The cell subset or site label of this sample denotes: CD45RA+CCR7+. The receptors were gathered from a man aged 18 to 29 in good health.

The chain recombines TRBV27 with TRBJ1-2; weak D call: TRBD1 (5 bases). CDR1 and CDR2 (germline): MNHEY, SMNVEV (reference sequence). Trimming cost V 6 bases and J 8 bases, with 22 bases left between them. The CDR3 runs 15 residues. CDR3 bases: TGTGCCAGCAGCCGCCTGGGACGCTCTGACGCGGGCTACACCTTC. This codes for CASSRLGRSDAGYTF.

The chain links TRBV5-6 to TRBJ2-3, with TRBD2 matching over 9 bases. CDR1 is SGHDT and CDR2 is YYEEEE in the germline V gene. Losses at the gene ends were 4 bases for V and 4 bases for J; bases not matched to a gene: 7. The CDR3 runs to 15 residues. CDR3 region: CASSPGLASPDTQYF. CDR3 nucleotide sequence: TGTGCCAGCAGCCCGGGACTAGCCTCGCCAGATACGCAGTATTTT.

This chain links TRBV25-1 with TRBJ2-7; no clear D gene. The V end was cut by 1 base, the J end by 7 bases, with 8 bases between. CDR3 length: 12 amino acids. In germline, CDR1 is MGHDK, CDR2 SYGVNS. CDR3 DNA: TGTGCCAGCAGTGAATCAGGTCGGGAGCAGTACTTC. It yields the protein CASSESGREQYF.

The V and J genes are TRBV5-1 and TRBJ2-7; D might be TRBD2 (6 bases). Germline CDR1 and CDR2: SGHRS and YFSETQ. The CDR3 consists of 13 residues. V shed 2 bases and J shed 5 bases, with 11 bases lying between them. The chain's CDR3 is CASSLGGLHEQYF. The CDR3, as DNA: TGCGCCAGCAGCTTAGGAGGGCTCCACGAGCAGTACTTC.

Comments on this clone: The germline gene is not matched at one end of the junction; a read error may be the cause. The chain uses TRBV7-7 and TRBJ2-1, with TRBD1 identical over 8 bases. This CDR3 has 14 residues. Germline V gene sequence: CDR1 SSHAT, CDR2 FNYEAQ (reference sequence). As DNA, the CDR3 is TGTGCTAGCAGCTTACAGGGGGCCTACAATGAGCAGTTCTTC. This gives the protein CASSLQGAYNEQFF.

The chain employs TRBV9 and TRBJ1-5; 9 nucleotides match TRBD1. Germline CDR1 SGDLS, CDR2 YYNGEE. CDR3 size: 16 residues. V was pared by 0 bases and J by 6 bases, with 7 bases of the junction left unmatched. In nucleotides, the CDR3 is TGTGCCAGCAGCGTAGATGGGACAGGGTTTAGTCAGCCCCAGCATTTT. This translates into CASSVDGTGFSQPQHF.

The rearrangement links TRBV7-9 to TRBJ2-3; no firm D call. This CDR3 comprises 16 residues. Germline V lookup: CDR1 SEHNR, CDR2 FQNEAQ (reference sequence). V dropped 6 bases and J dropped 2 bases, with 18 bases sitting between them. In nucleotides, the CDR3 is TGTGCCAGCAGTTATAGTATGACTGCCTCCACAGATACGCAGTATTTT. It translates to CASSYSMTASTDTQYF.

The V call is TRBV7-9, the J call TRBJ2-1; 13 bases map to TRBD2. Looked up from germline, CDR1 is SEHNR and CDR2 is FQNEAQ (reference sequence). The CDR3 runs to 14 residues. J lost 10 bases, V lost 5 bases, and 5 bases had no gene match. The CDR3 sequence is CASSRTSGSLEQFF. DNA of the CDR3: TGTGCCAGCAGCCGGACTAGCGGGAGTTTGGAGCAGTTCTTC.

This chain joins TRBV2 and TRBJ2-7; 8 bases agree with TRBD2. CDR1 SNHLY and CDR2 FYNNEI come from the germline V gene. This CDR3 contains 15 residues. J was trimmed by 0 bases and V by 6 bases; bases with no gene match: 7. The CDR3 nucleotides read TGTGCCAGCAGCCTCCAGCGGGAGAGCTCCTACGAGCAGTACTTC. Its protein product is CASSLQRESSYEQYF.

Concerning this clone itself: This sample also contains other DNA sequences that code for the same CDR3. J is TRBJ2-7 and V is TRBV7-2; D may be TRBD2 (5 bases). Germline V gene data show CDR1 as SGHTA and CDR2 as FQGNSA. This CDR3 has 14 amino acids. V was clipped by 5 bases and J by 4 bases, with 15 bases between them. The CDR3 coding sequence is TGTGCCAGCAGCCCCCCCGGTGGCGGGTACGAGCAGTACTTC. Translating gives CASSPPGGGYEQYF.

The chain uses TRBV2 and TRBJ2-5, with D uncertain. The CDR3 length is 14 residues. Per the germline V gene, CDR1 is SNHLY and CDR2 is FYNNEI. V lost 1 base to trimming and J lost 2 bases, with 8 bases between them. The CDR3 sequence: CASSEDNQQETQYF. The CDR3 DNA reads TGTGCCAGCAGTGAAGATAATCAGCAAGAGACCCAGTACTTC.

The V call is TRBV7-9, the J call TRBJ2-7, with D possibly being TRBD1 (5 bases). The CDR3 has 18 residues. V lost 2 bases and J lost 2, with 22 bases in between. Germline CDR1 is SEHNR and CDR2 is FQNEAQ (reference sequence). CDR3 nucleotide sequence: TGTGCCAGCAGCTTACCGCGCGACGTCTTGGGGCCACCCTACGAGCAGTACTTC. The encoded protein is CASSLPRDVLGPPYEQYF. Full variable domain (missing parts from reference TRBV7-9 and TRBJ2-7): DTGVSQNPRHKITKRGQNVTFRCDPISEHNRLYWYRQTLGQGPEFLTYFQNEAQLEKSRLLSDRFSAERPKGSFSTLEIQRTEQGDSAMYLCASSLPRDVLGPPYEQYFGPGTRLTVT.

This clone was detected only once. The chain employs TRBV6-5 and TRBJ2-7; 7 nucleotides align to TRBD1. Germline CDR1 and CDR2: MNHEY and SVGAGI. This CDR3 is 15 amino acids long. V was clipped by 3 bases and J by 3 bases; unmatched bases: 8. Here the CDR3 reads CASSYFTGAGYEQYF. In DNA form, the CDR3 reads TGTGCCAGCAGTTATTTTACAGGGGCTGGCTACGAGCAGTACTTC.

The V gene is TRBV5-6, the J gene TRBJ1-2, with TRBD1 matching 9 bases. Germline lookup yields CDR1 SGHDT and CDR2 YYEEEE. The V gene end was trimmed by 5 bases and the J gene end by 7 bases; junction bases not matched to a gene: 6. The CDR3 consists of 13 residues. The CDR3 spells CASRADRGFGYTF. CDR3 coding DNA: TGTGCCAGCAGAGCGGACAGGGGATTTGGCTACACCTTC.

The chain recombines TRBV2 with TRBJ2-3, with 11 bases lining up with TRBD2. Trimming took 0 bases from V and 3 from J; bases not matched to a gene: 2. The CDR3 loop spans 16 amino acids. Per the germline V gene, CDR1 is SNHLY and CDR2 is FYNNEI. DNA of the CDR3: TGTGCCAGCAGTGAAGCACTAGCGGGAGTGACAGATACGCAGTATTTT. Its protein is CASSEALAGVTDTQYF.

V gene TRBV27 combines with J gene TRBJ2-7; 8 bases fit TRBD1. Germline V lookup: CDR1 MNHEY, CDR2 SMNVEV (reference sequence). Trimming removed 5 bases from V and 5 bases from J; junction bases left unmatched: 11. The CDR3 has 15 residues. The CDR3 here is CASSVVPQGVHEQYF. The CDR3 nucleotides are TGTGCCAGCAGTGTGGTACCACAGGGGGTGCACGAGCAGTACTTC.

The chain employs TRBV10-2 and TRBJ1-4; tentatively, D is TRBD1 (5 bases). V shed 1 base and J shed 4 bases, with 10 bases lying between them. The germline gives CDR1 WSHSY, CDR2 SAAADI. The CDR3 runs 15 residues. CDR3 DNA: TGCGCCAGCAGTGAGTACGACAGCTATAATGAAAAACTGTTTTTT. Translating gives CASSEYDSYNEKLFF.

The genes are TRBV11-2 and TRBJ1-5, with a weak D call TRBD1 (6 bases). CDR1 is SGHAT, CDR2 FQNNGV, per germline. Trimming took 5 bases from V and 4 from J, leaving 15 bases between them. The CDR3 covers 15 residues. CDR3 nucleotide sequence: TGTGCCAGCAGCAAACGGACAGTTCTTAATCAGCCCCAGCATTTT. Translated, it gives CASSKRTVLNQPQHF.

The chain joins TRBV7-9 to TRBJ2-5; 8 bases agree with TRBD1. Trimming at V came to 5 bases and at J to 5 bases, leaving 10 bases not matched to a gene. Germline CDR1 reads SEHNR; CDR2 reads FQNEAQ (reference sequence). This CDR3 contains 15 residues. The CDR3 DNA follows: TGTGCCAGCAGCCTATTGGACAGGGTTTTGGAGACCCAGTACTTC. As protein: CASSLLDRVLETQYF.

On this clone: The same CDR3 arises from other DNA sequences in this sample as well. The J gene is TRBJ2-2, the V gene TRBV4-1; tentative D call: TRBD1 (5 bases). Trimming took 4 bases from V and 6 from J, leaving 9 bases between them. Germline V gene data show CDR1 as MGHRA and CDR2 as YSYEKL. The CDR3 length is 13 residues. CDR3 protein: CASSLQGAGELFF. The CDR3 DNA reads as TGCGCCAGCAGCCTTCAGGGCGCCGGGGAGCTGTTTTTT.

This clone was picked up a small number of times. The chain uses TRBV19 and TRBJ2-7; no clear D. Trimming pared 3 bases from V and 6 bases from J, leaving 12 bases between. From germline, CDR1 is LNHDA and CDR2 SQIVND (reference sequence). This CDR3 has 13 residues. In DNA, the CDR3 is TGTGCCAGTAGTATTCAGAATAACGCCGAGCAGTACTTC. Encoded protein: CASSIQNNAEQYF. Drawing the rest from reference TRBV19 and TRBJ2-7, the complete variable domain is DGGITQSPKYLFRKEGQNVTLSCEQNLNHDAMYWYRQDPGQGLRLIYYSQIVNDFQKGDIAEGYSVSREKKESFPLTVTSAQKNPTAFYLCASSIQNNAEQYFGPGTRLTVT.

V is TRBV21-1 and J is TRBJ2-7; the tabulated D call, TRBD1, remains unverified against the DNA. TRBV21-1 is annotated as a pseudogene. This CDR3 has 13 residues. The chain's CDR3 is CASSRTGNYEQYF. DNA for the CDR3: TGTGCCAGCAGCAGGACAGGGAACTACGAGCAGTACTTC.

This clone was recorded once. Other DNA sequences in this specimen translate into the identical CDR3. This chain's CDR3 is CASSLAGLDEQFF. In DNA, the CDR3 is TGTGCCAGCAGCCTTGCCGGCTTGGATGAGCAGTTCTTC. The rearrangement links TRBV27 to TRBJ2-1, with D unclear. The CDR3 length is 13 residues. CDR1 and CDR2 (germline): MNHEY, SMNVEV (reference sequence). The ends were cut back, 6 bases at V and 8 bases at J, with 14 bases in the middle.

The chain has TRBV7-9 and TRBJ1-2; no clear D. The CDR3 extends over 13 amino acids. Germline CDR1 reads SEHNR; CDR2 reads FQNEAQ (reference sequence). The V and J ends lost 2 bases and 5 bases respectively, with 9 bases between them. The CDR3, as DNA: TGTGCCAGCAGCTTAAGTTCCGAATATGGCTACACCTTC. It translates to CASSLSSEYGYTF.

This clone was seen only once. The chain joins TRBV4-3 to TRBJ1-4; D is unresolved. Germline V gives CDR1 LGHNA, CDR2 YSLEER. The CDR3 loop spans 16 amino acids. V was cut by 0 bases and J by 7 bases, with 15 bases left in between. CDR3: CASSQEPIGVSEKLFF. The DNA of the CDR3 is TGCGCCAGCAGCCAAGAGCCGATCGGGGTCTCTGAAAAACTGTTTTTT.

This chain joins TRBV11-2 and TRBJ2-1; unclear D gene. This CDR3 contains 12 residues. V lost 2 bases and J 9 bases, leaving 8 bases between the germline ends. Germline CDR1 SGHAT, CDR2 FQNNGV. The CDR3 nucleotides read TGTGCCAGCAGCTTACCGAACCCTGAGCAGTTCTTC. It encodes CASSLPNPEQFF.

The chain combines TRBV19 with TRBJ1-5; D gene ambiguous. Germline CDR1 is LNHDA and CDR2 is SQIVND (reference sequence). The CDR3 is 15 amino acids. The V end was cut by 6 bases, the J end by 0 bases, with 12 bases between. CDR3 bases: TGTGCCAGTAGACCCCGCAGCGATAGCAATCAGCCCCAGCATTTT. Amino acid sequence: CASRPRSDSNQPQHF.

The gene calls are TRBV6-1 and TRBJ2-7; D is unclear. The CDR3 has 13 amino acids. Trimming took 5 bases from V and 3 from J, leaving 11 bases between them. The V gene's germline CDR1 is MNHNS and CDR2 SASEGT. For the CDR3, the DNA is TGTGCCAGCAGTCCACAGACAATCTACGAGCAGTACTTC. It yields the protein CASSPQTIYEQYF.

The chain recombines TRBV10-1 with TRBJ2-5; 10 positions match TRBD1. The V and J ends lost 6 bases and 1 base, in that order; junction bases with no gene match: 11. Germline V gene lookup returns CDR1 WNHNN and CDR2 SYGVQD (reference sequence). CDR3 size: 17 residues. The CDR3 region has the DNA TGCGCCAGCAGGTTTAGGGACAGGGGTTATCCCCAAGAGACCCAGTACTTC. Amino acid sequence: CASRFRDRGYPQETQYF.